One sample yielded the 10 T cell receptor beta chains listed below, sequenced in a study of cytomegalovirus exposure and HLA in healthy donors. The data were produced by immunoSEQ multiplex PCR, yet TCRdb's version contains in-frame clones alone and is incomplete. This table has 150,000 or so clones, 75% to 90% appearing once. Sequenced material: PBMCs. Every receptor here comes from a man aged 18 to 29 in good health and CMV-seropositive.

This chain connects TRBV27 to TRBJ2-3, with 9 bases fitting TRBD1. Germline CDR1 reads MNHEY; CDR2 reads SMNVEV (reference sequence). This CDR3 has 17 residues. Trimming cost V 2 bases and J 1 base; bases outside gene matches: 7. The CDR3 loop is CASSLVQGALGTDTQYF. CDR3 nucleotide sequence: TGTGCCAGCAGTTTAGTACAGGGGGCGCTGGGCACAGATACGCAGTATTTT.

The chain combines TRBV19 with TRBJ2-2; 10 bases match TRBD1. V lost 5 bases to trimming and J lost 5 bases; unmatched junction nucleotides: 8. The germline V gene encodes CDR1 LNHDA and CDR2 SQIVND (reference sequence). This CDR3 is 16 amino acids long. The CDR3 here is CASSAGTGDRTGELFF. The CDR3 DNA follows: TGTGCCAGTAGTGCCGGGACAGGGGACAGAACCGGGGAGCTGTTTTTT.

This rearrangement joins TRBV21-1 to TRBJ1-1; the tabulated D call, TRBD1, remains unverified against the DNA. TRBV21-1 is recorded as a pseudogene. This CDR3 contains 15 residues. The CDR3 nucleotides read TGTGCCAGCAGCACGCCGACAGGGTGGAACACTGAAGCTTTCTTT. This gives the protein CASSTPTGWNTEAFF.

The chain is built from TRBV7-2 and TRBJ2-7, with D perhaps matching TRBD2 (6 bases). Germline V CDR1 and CDR2: SGHTA, FQGNSA. Between the trimmed V and J ends, which lost 3 bases and 2 bases, there was a span of 14 bases. This CDR3 comprises 15 residues. The CDR3 region is CASSFPSVAAYEQYF. As DNA, the CDR3 is TGTGCCAGCAGCTTCCCTAGCGTCGCGGCCTACGAGCAGTACTTC.

The CDR3, as DNA: TGTGCCAGCAGCCCCCGGGTAGCGCGGGGACGAGAGACCCAGTACTTC. Translation gives CASSPRVARGRETQYF. The V and J genes are TRBV7-2 and TRBJ2-5; tentatively, D is TRBD2 (6 bases). This CDR3 region has 16 residues. The germline V gene encodes CDR1 SGHTA and CDR2 FQGNSA. Trimming cost V 5 bases and J 4 bases, with 20 bases left between them.

This chain joins TRBV7-9 and TRBJ2-1; D is possibly TRBD1 (6 bases). CDR3 length equals 16 residues. The germline V gene has CDR1 SEHNR and CDR2 FQNEAQ (reference sequence). Trimming took off 3 bases at V and 5 bases at J, with 17 bases between the two ends. This chain's CDR3 is CASSFNRVGAHNEQFF. The CDR3 DNA reads as TGTGCCAGCAGCTTTAACAGGGTGGGGGCCCACAATGAGCAGTTCTTC.

The J gene is TRBJ2-1, the V gene TRBV25-1; 10 nucleotides match TRBD2. The junction had 9 bases not matched to a gene; V was cut back by 3 bases and J by 10 bases. There are 15 residues in the CDR3. Germline CDR1 reads MGHDK; CDR2 reads SYGVNS. The CDR3 sequence: CASSDASSGSGEQFF. The CDR3 coding sequence is TGTGCCAGCAGTGACGCGTCTAGCGGGAGTGGGGAGCAGTTCTTC.

The rearrangement joins TRBV18 to TRBJ2-7, with a possible D match to TRBD2 (5 bases). The CDR3 extends over 15 amino acids. Trimming removed 5 bases from V and 1 base from J, with 15 bases in between. In germline, CDR1 is KGHSH, CDR2 LQKENI. The CDR3: CASSWRSGTSYEQYF. In nucleotides, the CDR3 is TGTGCCAGCTCATGGAGATCGGGAACTTCCTACGAGCAGTACTTC.

V usage is TRBV27 and J usage is TRBJ2-5, with TRBD2 matching over 9 bases. The CDR3 runs 14 residues. The V gene's germline CDR1 is MNHEY and CDR2 SMNVEV (reference sequence). V lost 8 bases and J lost 5; bases outside the gene matches: 9. The CDR3 reads CASAPGLAEETQYF. The CDR3 region has the DNA TGTGCCAGCGCCCCGGGACTAGCCGAGGAGACCCAGTACTTC.

The chain links TRBV6-5 to TRBJ2-1, with 9 bases lining up with TRBD1. The germline V gene encodes CDR1 MNHEY and CDR2 SVGAGI. The CDR3 sequence is 15 residues long. V gave up 6 bases and J gave up 7 bases; unmatched junction bases: 10. The CDR3 sequence is CASSRETGGRNEQFF. In nucleotides, the CDR3 is TGTGCCAGCAGCCGTGAGACAGGGGGACGGAATGAGCAGTTCTTC.